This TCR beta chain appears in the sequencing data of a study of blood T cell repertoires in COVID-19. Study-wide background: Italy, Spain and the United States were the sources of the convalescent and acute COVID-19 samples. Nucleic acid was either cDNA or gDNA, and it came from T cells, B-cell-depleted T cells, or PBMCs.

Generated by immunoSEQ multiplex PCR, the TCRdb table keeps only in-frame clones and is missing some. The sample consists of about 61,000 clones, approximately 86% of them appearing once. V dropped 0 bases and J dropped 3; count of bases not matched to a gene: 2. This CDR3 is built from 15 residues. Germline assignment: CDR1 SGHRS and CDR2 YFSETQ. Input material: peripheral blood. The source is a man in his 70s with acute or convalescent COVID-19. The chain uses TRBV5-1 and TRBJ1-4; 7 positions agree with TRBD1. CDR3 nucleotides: TGCGCCAGCAGCTTGGGGGACAGATCTAATGAAAAACTGTTTTTT. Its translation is CASSLGDRSNEKLFF.